This T cell receptor beta chain was identified during a study of cytotoxic CD8 clonotypes in ibrutinib-treated CLL. Looking at the study overall: Response was recorded as partial in some 25 patients and complete in 2; at median roughly 70 months, approximately 14 remained remitted and approximately twelve had progressed.

Researchers set a sequencing depth target of 1 in 200,000 to 1 in 1 million T cells. Assay used: immunoSEQ multiplex PCR; TCRdb lists only in-frame clones, some missing. This sample has approximately 23,000 clones, with roughly four fifths found just once. Study-wide findings and caveats: Public clonotypes, an uncommon group, contracted or remained stable on treatment. Ibrutinib response saw clonality rise, and progression saw it return toward baseline.

This clone was seen once. No antigen is known for it. This CDR3 has 15 amino acids. Per the germline V gene, CDR1 is SGHDT and CDR2 is YYEEEE. Between the trimmed V and J ends, which lost 5 bases and 0 bases, there was a span of 9 bases. The source was PBMCs, collected before ibrutinib treatment. This chain joins TRBV5-6 and TRBJ2-6; D unresolved. The receptor was derived from a human donor with chronic lymphocytic leukemia. The CDR3 loop reads CASSRWASGANVLTF. The CDR3 DNA follows: TGTGCCAGCAGTAGGTGGGCCTCTGGGGCCAACGTCCTGACTTTC.